This note documents a single T cell receptor beta chain sequence. This clone was counted once. Its antigen remains unidentified. There are no base qualities to consult, and no much larger clone falls within one base. The germline V gene (reference sequence) supplies CDR1 SEHNR and CDR2 FQNEAQ. Spanning cysteine to phenylalanine, the CDR3 consists of 17 amino acids. The entry retains the CDR3 DNA only, 51 bases that are in frame from base 1. The germline V end is reduced by 2 bases and the J end by 7 bases; junction bases left unmatched: 9. This sample was taken from a study of shared clonotypes between healthy human individuals (TCRdb year 2020). Broadly, across the study: The cohort comprised a couple of women and three men aged 18 to 49 years. To increase sequencing depth and limit assay-specific biases, TCR repertoire library preparation and sequencing were carried out by different laboratories using diverse techniques. Leukapheresis yielded between about 0.85 and 9.5 billion PBMCs per donor. For each donor, three plates each were used for CD4 naive and CD4 memory, two plates were used for CD8 naive, and one plate was used for CD8 memory. To estimate repertoire size and how much clonotypes are shared between individuals, the study performed deep sequencing of blood TCR repertoires from five healthy adults. What the research found in general, with its limitations: Compared with non-shared clonotypes, the clonotypes found in all four sorted-subset donors had higher generation probabilities. When a handful of donors were compared, the shared fraction of clonotypes was around 5.1% for naive CD4, about 4% for naive CD8, more than 2% for memory CD4, and approximately 0.4% for memory CD8. Even with the large sequencing depth, rarefaction of the sorted-subset datasets indicated that sequencing was incomplete. Pairwise subsampling indicated that sequencing depth was expected to affect the degree of clonotype sharing among donors. Because the study included a small number of donors, the genetic and exposure-history diversity represented was limited. Sampling was restricted to blood, and TCR repertoires in tissue are likely to differ from TCR repertoires in blood. Naive subsets generally had larger estimated clonotype richness than memory subsets did.

CD8 naive samples consisted of CD45RO-negative cells that were positively selected for CCR7, yielding a CD45RA+CCR7+ population without TemRA cells. The donors were healthy, HIV-negative adults who had no recently reported acute infections or vaccinations. Every donor was a Caucasian adult living in Nashville, Tennessee, USA. Blood was obtained by leukapheresis, after which PBMCs were separated by Ficoll-Histopaque density gradient centrifugation and cryopreserved in liquid nitrogen vapor phase. Analytical flow cytometry was used to check the purity and quantity of every magnetically sorted T cell population. Genomic DNA was isolated from every sorted fraction and measured by UV absorbance on a Nanodrop 2000c. Using the deep immunoSEQ assay, TCR CDR3 regions were amplified from genomic DNA by multiplex PCR. Genomic DNA extracted from each cell subset was distributed evenly over all wells of several immunoSEQ 96-well plates, and each plate served as one replicate. For sorted subsets, approximately 190 ng genomic DNA, equal to some 28,000 T cell genomes, was loaded into each replicate PCR. Purified libraries were measured with a Qubit 3.0 fluorometer, size-checked on a Bioanalyzer 2100, and measured again with the KAPA Library Quantification kit. Each immunoSEQ 96-well plate was sequenced on its own single-read 150-cycle Illumina NextSeq 550 flow cell. Per the source publication's procedure: The immunoSEQ output contained only junctional sequences without quality scores, so filtering could not match that applied to full-length reads. To assign V/J genes and CDR3, sequences were annotated against IMGT germline references using PyIR, a Python wrapper for IgBLAST v1.9. Reads with weak V/J assignments (E-value above 1e-6), missing CDR3, stop codons, out-of-frame junctions, or ambiguous translated residues were removed. A V3J clonotype was defined by an identical inferred V gene, J gene, and CDR3 amino acid sequence. The percentage overlap between two repertoires was calculated by dividing the number of shared unique clonotypes by the size of the smaller repertoire. Three approaches were used to assess repertoire richness: RTK rarefaction, the Chao1 estimator, and Recon v2.1 estimates of unobserved clonotypes. For all TCRbeta clonotypes obtained by the gDNA method from a few donors, generation probabilities were computed with OLGA. The source is immuneACCESS, and TCRdb retained only in-frame sequences with V and J called. Part of the clones is not carried over; for the studies checked, unresolved V genes explain less than half of this, and the remainder is unexplained. The V and J calls and clone size come from that table; D and trimming were worked out from the DNA. Counted in this sample were approximately 720,000 clones; about 90% of them appeared once. The ten largest clones add up to 24% of the sample.

Source material: naive CD8+ T cells sorted from blood. The cell subset or site label for this specimen denotes: CD45RA+CCR7+. The chain uses TRBV7-9 and TRBJ2-1; the junction holds 12 bases that match TRBD2. The receptor comes from a man aged 25-45 years in good health. The DNA sequence reads TGTGCCAGCAGCTTAAACCTGACTAGCGGGAGAGATAATGAGCAGTTCTTC. This is translated as CASSLNLTSGRDNEQFF.